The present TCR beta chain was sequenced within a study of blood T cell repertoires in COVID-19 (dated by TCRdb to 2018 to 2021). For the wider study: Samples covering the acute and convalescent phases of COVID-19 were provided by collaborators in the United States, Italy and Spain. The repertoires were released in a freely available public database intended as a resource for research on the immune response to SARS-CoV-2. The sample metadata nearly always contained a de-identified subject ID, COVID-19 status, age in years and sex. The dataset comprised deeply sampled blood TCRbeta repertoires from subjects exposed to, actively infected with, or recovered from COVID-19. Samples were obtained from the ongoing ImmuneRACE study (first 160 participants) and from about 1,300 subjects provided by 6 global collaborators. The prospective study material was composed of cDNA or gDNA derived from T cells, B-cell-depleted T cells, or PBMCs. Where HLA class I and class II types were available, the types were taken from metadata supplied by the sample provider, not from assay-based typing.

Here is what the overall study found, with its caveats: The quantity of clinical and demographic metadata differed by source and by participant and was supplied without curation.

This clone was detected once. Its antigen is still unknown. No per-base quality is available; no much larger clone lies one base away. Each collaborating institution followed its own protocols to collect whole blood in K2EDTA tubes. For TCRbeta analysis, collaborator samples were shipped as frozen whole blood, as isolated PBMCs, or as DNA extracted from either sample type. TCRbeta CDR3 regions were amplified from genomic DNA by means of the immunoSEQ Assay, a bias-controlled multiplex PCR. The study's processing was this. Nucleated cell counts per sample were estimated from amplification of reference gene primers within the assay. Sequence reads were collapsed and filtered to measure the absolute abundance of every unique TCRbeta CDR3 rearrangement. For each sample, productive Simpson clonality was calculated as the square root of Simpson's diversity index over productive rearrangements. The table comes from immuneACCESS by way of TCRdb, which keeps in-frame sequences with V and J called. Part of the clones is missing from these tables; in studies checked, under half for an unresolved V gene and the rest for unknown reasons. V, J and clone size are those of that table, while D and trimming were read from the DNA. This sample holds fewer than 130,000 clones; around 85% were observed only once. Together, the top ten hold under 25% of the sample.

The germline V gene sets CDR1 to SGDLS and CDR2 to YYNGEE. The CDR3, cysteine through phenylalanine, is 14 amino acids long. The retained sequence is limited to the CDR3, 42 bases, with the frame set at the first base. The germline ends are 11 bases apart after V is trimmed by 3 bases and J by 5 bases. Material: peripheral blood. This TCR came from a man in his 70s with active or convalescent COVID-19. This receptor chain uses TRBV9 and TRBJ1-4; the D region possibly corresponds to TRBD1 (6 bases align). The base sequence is TGTGCCAGCAGCGCTGGACAGCGAAATGAAAAACTGTTTTTT. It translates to CASSAGQRNEKLFF.